The 29 T cell receptor beta chains below were found in one sample sequenced in a study of blood T cells in healthy people across ages (dated by TCRdb to the mid-2010s). The method was 5' RACE. TCRdb records Illumina HiSeq 2500 as the sequencer. A second PCR of about 7 to 12 cycles was run with a J-beta primer mix and a sample-barcoded 5' primer. The public reads were reanalyzed by TCRdb: fastp trimming at Q25, MiXCR alignment, in-frame beta chains only. All rows with the same CDR3 protein become a single entry with the most common DNA and genes. The sample data list under 1,000,000 distinct CDR3 sequences, and about half of these were observed just once. Of the sample, roughly 18% falls within the top ten clones. Sequenced material: blood. These receptors came from a man at least 80 years old in good health.

The V and J genes are TRBV20-1 and TRBJ2-7; the match to TRBD2 covers 11 bases. Germline CDR1 reads DFQATT; CDR2 reads SNEGSKA (reference sequence). Trimming took 2 bases from V and 7 from J; bases not matched to a gene: 4. This CDR3 spans 13 amino acids. The CDR3, as DNA: TGCAGTGCTAGACTAGCGGGAGGAAGTGAGCAGTACTTC. Amino acids: CSARLAGGSEQYF.

This clonotype was observed a few times. Possible read error: a much larger clone is one base away. The chain employs TRBV5-6 and TRBJ2-1; TRBD1 matches at 10 bases. Germline lookup yields CDR1 SGHDT and CDR2 YYEEEE. The ends lost 3 bases at V and 4 bases at J; junction bases unmatched: 4. The CDR3 extends over 15 amino acids. CDR3 protein: CASSSGTGDYNEQFF. CDR3 DNA: TGTGCCAGCAGCTCCGGGACAGGGGATTACAATGAGCAGTTCTTC.

This clonotype was recorded many times. This sequence joins TRBV5-6 and TRBJ2-3, with D hard to call. CDR1 and CDR2 from the germline V gene are SGHDT and YYEEEE. This CDR3 has 14 amino acids. V lost 5 bases to trimming and J lost 5 bases, with 15 bases between them. CDR3 amino acids: CASRSDRAGDTQYF. DNA of the CDR3: TGTGCCAGCAGGTCGGACCGGGCAGGAGATACGCAGTATTTT.

The CDR3 nucleotides read TGTGCCAGCAGCTCGGGACTAGCGAACAATGAGCAGTACTTC. This translates into CASSSGLANNEQYF. The chain carries TRBV7-9 and TRBJ2-7; TRBD2 agrees at 10 bases. V shed 4 bases and J 7 bases; nucleotides not matched to a gene: 7. The length of the CDR3 is 14 residues. From germline, CDR1 is SEHNR and CDR2 FQNEAQ (reference sequence).

This CDR3 is CASSQEGPREVAYEQYF. CDR3 nucleotide sequence: TGTGCCAGCAGCCAAGAGGGACCCCGGGAGGTAGCCTACGAGCAGTACTTC. V gene TRBV14 combines with J gene TRBJ2-7; 7 bases are a match to TRBD2. The CDR3 contains 17 residues. J lost 2 bases, V lost 0 bases, and 10 bases had no gene match. Germline CDR1 is SGHDN and CDR2 is FVKESK.

This clonotype was counted many times. The chain has TRBV25-1 and TRBJ2-5, with TRBD1 identical over 7 bases. Germline V lookup: CDR1 MGHDK, CDR2 SYGVNS. This CDR3 has 14 amino acids. The V gene end was trimmed by 3 bases and the J gene end by 0 bases; junction bases not matched to a gene: 1. The CDR3 DNA follows: TGTGCCAGCAGTGAGAGGGGGCACCAAGAGACCCAGTACTTC. Its protein product is CASSERGHQETQYF.

A note on this clonotype: Germline is not matched at one junction end, which may reflect a read error. The chain is built from TRBV4-1 and TRBJ2-3, with D possibly TRBD1 on 5 matching bases. The CDR3 is 17 residues long. The germline V gene encodes CDR1 MGHRA and CDR2 YSYEKL. CDR3 nucleotide sequence: TGCGCCAGCAGCCAAGTGTTCCCAGGGTCGGGCACGGATACGCAGTATTTT. Protein: CASSQVFPGSGTDTQYF.

This clonotype was seen a handful of times. This chain uses TRBV7-2 with TRBJ2-3, with 7 bases aligning to TRBD2. CDR1 SGHTA and CDR2 FQGNSA come from the germline V gene. V was pared by 4 bases and J by 4 bases, with 8 bases of the junction left unmatched. This CDR3 is built from 15 residues. Here the CDR3 DNA reads TGTGCCAGCAGCTCACTAGCGAAAGGATCAGATACGCAGTATTTT. Amino acids: CASSSLAKGSDTQYF.

This clonotype came up many times. J is TRBJ1-4 and V is TRBV7-2; possible D gene TRBD1, 5 bases. The CDR3 is 15 amino acids. V was pared by 5 bases and J by 7 bases, with 17 bases between. CDR1 and CDR2 from the germline V gene are SGHTA and FQGNSA. The CDR3 here is CASSVIGQGSEKLFF. The CDR3 nucleotides are TGTGCCAGCAGCGTAATAGGGCAGGGAAGTGAAAAACTGTTTTTT.

This clonotype was found a few times. The chain has TRBV12-3 or TRBV12-4 and TRBJ2-3; 12 nucleotides match TRBD2. The length of the CDR3 is 14 residues. The trim removed 7 bases at V and 5 bases at J, leaving 4 bases unmatched. In DNA form, the CDR3 reads TGTGCCAGCACCATGACTAGCGGGAGAGATACGCAGTATTTT. It specifies CASTMTSGRDTQYF.

V is TRBV7-2 and J is TRBJ2-7, with 9 bases identical to TRBD2. After removal of 4 bases from V and 7 bases from J, the junction contained 5 bases not matched to a gene. This CDR3 has 13 residues. Germline values: CDR1 SGHTA, CDR2 FQGNSA. CDR3 protein: CASSWGLAWEQYF. The DNA for the CDR3 is TGTGCCAGCAGCTGGGGACTAGCCTGGGAGCAGTACTTC.

The CDR3 region is CSAGGGPDGLTEAFF. The CDR3 coding sequence is TGCAGTGCCGGAGGGGGGCCGGACGGCTTGACTGAAGCTTTCTTT. The chain is built from TRBV20-1 and TRBJ1-1; D may be TRBD1 (6 bases). Germline V gene lookup returns CDR1 DFQATT and CDR2 SNEGSKA (reference sequence). This CDR3 is built from 15 residues. Trimming took 6 bases from V and 5 from J, leaving 22 bases between them.

The table lists this clonotype with many counts. V gene TRBV7-2 combines with J gene TRBJ2-3; D possibly corresponds to TRBD2 (6 bases). The CDR3 length is 14 residues. Deletions cut 3 bases from V and 0 bases from J, with 7 bases between. CDR1 is SGHTA and CDR2 is FQGNSA in the germline V gene. CDR3 sequence reads: CASSFGTSTDTQYF. The CDR3 nucleotides are TGTGCCAGCAGCTTCGGGACTAGCACAGATACGCAGTATTTT.

In regard to this clonotype: One base away lies a much larger clone, so this may be a sequencing read error. V and J are TRBV27 and TRBJ2-1; 7 positions match TRBD2. Germline values: CDR1 MNHEY, CDR2 SMNVEV (reference sequence). V was clipped by 3 bases and J by 13 bases; unmatched bases: 15. This CDR3 spans 15 amino acids. The chain's CDR3 is CASSFGGIADGTQFF. The CDR3 nucleotides read TGTGCCAGCAGTTTCGGGGGGATCGCGGATGGAACCCAGTTCTTC.

This clonotype showed up just a few times. The rearrangement links TRBV15 to TRBJ2-5; the D gene is possibly TRBD2 (5 bases). The V gene lost 5 bases and the J gene lost 11 bases, with 24 bases spanning the gap. Per germline, CDR1 LNHNV and CDR2 YYDKDF (reference sequence). The CDR3 has 15 amino acids. CDR3 in amino acids: CATSLHVGEQDEQYF. The DNA for the CDR3 is TGTGCCACCAGCCTGCACGTGGGAGAGCAGGATGAGCAGTACTTC.

This chain links TRBV6-2 or TRBV6-3 with TRBJ2-5, with 11 nucleotides matching TRBD2. Germline loops: CDR1 MNHEY, CDR2 SVGEGT. With V trimmed by 5 bases and J by 4 bases, 9 bases remained unmatched. This CDR3 has 16 amino acids. The CDR3 sequence: CASSTRLAGSLETQYF. The CDR3 DNA is TGTGCCAGCAGTACAAGACTAGCGGGAAGTCTAGAGACCCAGTACTTC.

This clonotype showed up just a few times. The rearrangement uses TRBV6-2 or TRBV6-3 and TRBJ2-1; 8 bases fit TRBD1. Germline trimming cut 0 bases from V and 7 bases from J; bases unmatched to any gene: 8. The CDR3 has 16 residues. Looked up from germline, CDR1 is MNHEY and CDR2 is SVGEGT. The CDR3 nucleotides read TGTGCCAGCAGTTACTCGGGACAGGTTTCTGGTAATGAGCAGTTCTTC. Residues: CASSYSGQVSGNEQFF.

The chain links TRBV6-2 or TRBV6-3 to TRBJ1-2; D not certain. CDR3 length equals 14 residues. V lost 7 bases to trimming and J lost 0 bases, with 12 bases between them. Germline V CDR1 and CDR2: MNHEY, SVGEGT. The CDR3 loop is CASKEQLANYGYTF. The DNA of the CDR3 is TGTGCCAGCAAGGAGCAGCTAGCTAACTATGGCTACACCTTC.

A single count supports this clonotype. The chain is built from TRBV6-2 or TRBV6-3 and TRBJ2-3; TRBD2 matches at 11 bases. The CDR3 is 16 amino acids. Germline V gene data show CDR1 as MNHEY and CDR2 as SVGEGT. The V and J ends lost 2 bases and 4 bases, in that order; junction bases with no gene match: 5. DNA of the CDR3: TGTGCCAGCAGTTACCCTCTAGCGGGAGGACCAGATACGCAGTATTTT. Translated: CASSYPLAGGPDTQYF.

The CDR3 DNA is TGTGCCAGCAGCATGCAGACAGGTAGGAACACTGAAGCTTTCTTT. It codes for CASSMQTGRNTEAFF. The chain is built from TRBV7-9 and TRBJ1-1; a weak D match, TRBD1 (6 bases). Trimming removed 5 bases from V and 1 base from J, with 14 bases in between. Germline CDR1 and CDR2: SEHNR and FQNEAQ (reference sequence). The CDR3 is made up of 15 amino acids.

This clonotype was counted a single time. The chain employs TRBV6-7 and TRBJ2-5; the match to TRBD2 covers 8 bases. TRBV6-7 is an open reading frame, and its role is uncertain. CDR3 length: 14 amino acids. V shed 3 bases, J shed 6 bases, and the junction held 6 bases outside the gene matches. The CDR3 loop is CASSYCLAGKTQYF. The DNA for the CDR3 is TGTGCCAGCAGTTATTGTCTAGCGGGCAAGACCCAGTACTTC.

This chain links TRBV12-3 or TRBV12-4 with TRBJ2-1; 9 nucleotides line up with TRBD2. The J segment lost 4 bases and the V segment lost 3 bases, leaving 7 bases of the junction unmatched. This CDR3 spans 16 amino acids. The CDR3 loop is CASSLSGGRDYNEQFF. In DNA form, the CDR3 reads TGTGCCAGCAGTTTGTCGGGCGGGAGGGATTACAATGAGCAGTTCTTC.

This clonotype was counted a few times. The chain uses TRBV20-1 and TRBJ1-5; D unresolved. Trimming removed 1 base at V and 3 bases at J, with 7 bases between. The CDR3 runs to 13 residues. The germline V gene encodes CDR1 DFQATT and CDR2 SNEGSKA (reference sequence). CDR3 DNA sequence: TGCAGTGCTAGAGGAGCTCCCAATCAGCCCCAGCATTTT. This gives the protein CSARGAPNQPQHF.

This clonotype was seen ten or more times. V usage is TRBV20-1 and J usage is TRBJ2-1; 8 bases are a match to TRBD1. The CDR3 length is 13 residues. J gave up 9 bases and V 6 bases, and 10 bases lay outside the gene matches. Germline CDR1 and CDR2: DFQATT and SNEGSKA (reference sequence). The CDR3: CSARSGGFSEQFF. CDR3 nucleotides: TGCAGTGCCCGGTCAGGGGGCTTCAGTGAGCAGTTCTTC.

This clonotype was counted between two and nine times. This chain links TRBV5-6 with TRBJ1-6; D gene uncertain. Trimming took 0 bases from V and 9 from J, leaving 16 bases between them. The germline CDR1 and CDR2 sequences are SGHDT and YYEEEE. The CDR3 spans 16 residues. CDR3 bases: TGTGCCAGCAGCTTGGGGCTAAAGACCGACGGTTCACCCCTCCACTTT. Encoded protein: CASSLGLKTDGSPLHF.

The chain combines TRBV28 with TRBJ1-5, with TRBD1 matching 7 bases. In germline, CDR1 is MDHEN, CDR2 SYDVKM. The V gene end was trimmed by 4 bases and the J gene end by 5 bases; junction bases not matched to a gene: 5. The CDR3 has 14 residues. The CDR3 DNA reads TGTGCCAGCAGTTATGGCAGGGGGTATCAGCCCCAGCATTTT. Amino acid sequence: CASSYGRGYQPQHF.

The chain's CDR3 is CASSRTGGDRYGYTF. In nucleotides, the CDR3 is TGTGCCAGCAGTCGGACAGGGGGCGACCGCTATGGCTACACCTTC. The chain uses TRBV7-2 and TRBJ1-2; 11 nucleotides match TRBD1. V dropped 6 bases and J dropped 4; count of bases not matched to a gene: 7. CDR1 is SGHTA, CDR2 FQGNSA, per germline. CDR3 size: 15 residues.

DNA for the CDR3: TGTGCCAGCAGTGAAAGCAGGACTAGCTTGGAGACCCAGTACTTC. Residues: CASSESRTSLETQYF. This chain joins TRBV2 and TRBJ2-7; 8 bases align to TRBD2. Matching the DNA end better, TRBJ2-5 makes the J call doubtful. Germline V gene data show CDR1 as SNHLY and CDR2 as FYNNEI. This CDR3 contains 15 residues.

The chain is built from TRBV10-3 and TRBJ2-7; no firm D call. Germline loops: CDR1 ENHRY, CDR2 SYGVKD. Trimming removed 0 bases from V and 2 bases from J, with 5 bases in between. This CDR3 is 13 amino acids long. The CDR3 nucleotides are TGTGCCATCAGTGAGTCGCAGACCTACGAGCAGTACTTC. Its protein is CAISESQTYEQYF.